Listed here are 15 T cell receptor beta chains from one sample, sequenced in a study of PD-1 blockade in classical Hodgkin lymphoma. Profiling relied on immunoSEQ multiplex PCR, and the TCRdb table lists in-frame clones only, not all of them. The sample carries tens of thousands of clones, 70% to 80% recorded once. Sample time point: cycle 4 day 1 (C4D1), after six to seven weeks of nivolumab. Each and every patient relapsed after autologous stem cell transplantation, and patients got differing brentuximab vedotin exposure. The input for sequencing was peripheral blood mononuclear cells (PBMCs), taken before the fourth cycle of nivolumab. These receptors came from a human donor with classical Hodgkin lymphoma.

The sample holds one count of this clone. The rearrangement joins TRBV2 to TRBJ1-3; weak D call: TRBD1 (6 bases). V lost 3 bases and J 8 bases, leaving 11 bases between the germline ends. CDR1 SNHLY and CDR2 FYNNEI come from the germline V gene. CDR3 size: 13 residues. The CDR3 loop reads CASSDYEGDTIYF. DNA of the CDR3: TGTGCCAGCAGTGACTATGAGGGGGACACCATATATTTT.

CDR3 DNA: TGTGCCAGCAGCTTAGAAGGGACGGGGGATCAGCCCCAGCATTTT. Translated: CASSLEGTGDQPQHF. The chain links TRBV5-4 to TRBJ1-5, with D perhaps matching TRBD1 (5 bases). Germline V gene lookup returns CDR1 SGHNT and CDR2 YYREEE (reference sequence). This CDR3 region has 15 residues. V lost 2 bases and J lost 5, with 14 bases in between.

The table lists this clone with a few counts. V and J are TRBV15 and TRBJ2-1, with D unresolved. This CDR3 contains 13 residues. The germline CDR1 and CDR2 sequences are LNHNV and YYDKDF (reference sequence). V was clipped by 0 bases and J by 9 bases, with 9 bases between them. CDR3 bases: TGTGCCACCAGCAGAGATCCGGTTAGTGAGCAGTTCTTC. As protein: CATSRDPVSEQFF.

The CDR3 protein is CASSLGPGGRETQYF. In DNA, the CDR3 is TGTGCCAGCAGCTTAGGCCCCGGGGGGAGAGAGACCCAGTACTTC. J is TRBJ2-5 and V is TRBV11-2; 7 nucleotides align to TRBD2. This CDR3 region has 15 residues. CDR1 and CDR2 from the germline V gene are SGHAT and FQNNGV. With V trimmed by 1 base and J by 4 bases, 6 bases remained unmatched.

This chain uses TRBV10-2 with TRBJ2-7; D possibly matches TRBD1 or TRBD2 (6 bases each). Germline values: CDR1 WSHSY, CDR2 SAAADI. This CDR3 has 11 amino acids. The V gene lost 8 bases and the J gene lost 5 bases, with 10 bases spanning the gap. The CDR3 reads CASGRGHEQYF. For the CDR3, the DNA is TGCGCCAGCGGTCGGGGGCACGAGCAGTACTTC.

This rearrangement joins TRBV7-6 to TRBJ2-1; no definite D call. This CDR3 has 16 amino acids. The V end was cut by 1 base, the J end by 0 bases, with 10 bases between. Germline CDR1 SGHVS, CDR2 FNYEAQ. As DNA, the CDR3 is TGTGCCAGCAGCTTAGGCCAGGTTAGCTCCTACAATGAGCAGTTCTTC. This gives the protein CASSLGQVSSYNEQFF.

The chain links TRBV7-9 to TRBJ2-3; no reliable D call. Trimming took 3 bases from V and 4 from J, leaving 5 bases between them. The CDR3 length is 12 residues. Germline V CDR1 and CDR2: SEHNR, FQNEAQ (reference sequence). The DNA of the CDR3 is TGTGCCAGCAGCTTTAATTCAGATACGCAGTATTTT. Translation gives CASSFNSDTQYF.

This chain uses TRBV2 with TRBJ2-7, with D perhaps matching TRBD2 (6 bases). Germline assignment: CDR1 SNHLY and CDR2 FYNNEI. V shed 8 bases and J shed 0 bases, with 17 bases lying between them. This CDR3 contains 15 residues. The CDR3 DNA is TGTGCCAGCGGCCAAGGGGACTCCAGCTCCTACGAGCAGTACTTC. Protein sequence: CASGQGDSSSYEQYF.

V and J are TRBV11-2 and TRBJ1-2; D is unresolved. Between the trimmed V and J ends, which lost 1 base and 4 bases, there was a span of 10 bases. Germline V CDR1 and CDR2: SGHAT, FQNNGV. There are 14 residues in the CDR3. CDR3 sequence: CASSLVAEIYGYTF. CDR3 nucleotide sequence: TGTGCCAGCAGCTTAGTCGCAGAGATCTATGGCTACACCTTC.

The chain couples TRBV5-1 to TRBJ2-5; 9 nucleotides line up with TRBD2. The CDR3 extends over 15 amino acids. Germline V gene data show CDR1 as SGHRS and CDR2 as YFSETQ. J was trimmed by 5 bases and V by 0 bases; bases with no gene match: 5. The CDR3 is CASSLGTSAVETQYF. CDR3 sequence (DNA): TGCGCCAGCAGCTTGGGGACTAGCGCGGTGGAGACCCAGTACTTC.

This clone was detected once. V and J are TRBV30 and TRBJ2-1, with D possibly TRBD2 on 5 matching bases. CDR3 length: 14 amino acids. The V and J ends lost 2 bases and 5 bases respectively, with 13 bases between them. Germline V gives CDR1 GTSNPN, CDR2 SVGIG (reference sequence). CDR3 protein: CAWSKLGINNEQFF. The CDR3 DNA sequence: TGTGCCTGGAGTAAACTAGGCATTAACAATGAGCAGTTCTTC.

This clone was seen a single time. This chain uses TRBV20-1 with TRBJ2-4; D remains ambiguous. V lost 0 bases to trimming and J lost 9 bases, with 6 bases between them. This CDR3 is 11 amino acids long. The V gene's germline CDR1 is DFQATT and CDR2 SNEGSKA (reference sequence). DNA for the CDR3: TGCAGTGCTAGAGATATAGCCATTCAGTACTTC. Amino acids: CSARDIAIQYF.

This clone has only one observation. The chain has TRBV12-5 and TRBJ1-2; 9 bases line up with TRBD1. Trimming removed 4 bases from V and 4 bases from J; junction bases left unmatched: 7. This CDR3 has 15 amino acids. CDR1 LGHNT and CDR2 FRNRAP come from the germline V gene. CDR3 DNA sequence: TGTGCTAGTGGTTCGAACTCGGGACAGGGCTATGGCTACACCTTC. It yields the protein CASGSNSGQGYGYTF.

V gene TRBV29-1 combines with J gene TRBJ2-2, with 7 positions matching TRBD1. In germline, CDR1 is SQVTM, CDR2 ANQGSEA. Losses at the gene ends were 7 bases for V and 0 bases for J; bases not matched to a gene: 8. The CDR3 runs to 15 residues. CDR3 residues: CSAAGQAPNTGELFF. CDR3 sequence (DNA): TGCAGCGCCGCAGGACAGGCACCGAACACCGGGGAGCTGTTTTTT.

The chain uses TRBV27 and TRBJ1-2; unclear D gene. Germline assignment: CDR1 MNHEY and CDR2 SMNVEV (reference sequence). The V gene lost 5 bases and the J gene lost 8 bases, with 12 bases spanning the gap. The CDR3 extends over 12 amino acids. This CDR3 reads CASSDRWGGYTF. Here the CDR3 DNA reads TGTGCCAGCAGTGACCGATGGGGAGGCTACACCTTC.